The 29 T cell receptor beta chains below come from one sample, sequenced in a study of blood T cell repertoires in COVID-19. Data came from immunoSEQ multiplex PCR; TCRdb stores just in-frame clones and leaves some out. Of about 170,000 clones detected, approximately 90% appear once; the ten largest clones hold roughly 1.9%. Material: peripheral blood. Receptor source: a man aged 50-60 years who had recovered from COVID-19.

Comment on this clone: The sample has other DNA sequences that encode this CDR3 too. This chain joins TRBV5-1 and TRBJ2-5; D possibly corresponds to TRBD2 (5 bases). In germline, CDR1 is SGHRS, CDR2 YFSETQ. The ends were cut back, 4 bases at V and 5 bases at J, with 9 bases in the middle. The CDR3 spans 12 residues. The CDR3 reads CASSRPGETQYF. The CDR3 nucleotides are TGCGCCAGCAGCCGGCCGGGGGAGACCCAGTACTTC. The full variable domain, in which reference TRBV5-1 and TRBJ2-5 provide the parts outside the CDR3, is KAGVTQTPRYLIKTRGQQVTLSCSPISGHRSVSWYQQTPGQGLQFLFEYFSETQRNKGNFPGRFSGRQFSNSRSEMNVSTLELGDSALYLCASSRPGETQYFGPGTRLLVL.

The J gene is TRBJ2-3, the V gene TRBV30, with a weak D call TRBD1 (6 bases). Germline V CDR1 and CDR2: GTSNPN, SVGIG (reference sequence). This CDR3 has 15 amino acids. V dropped 5 bases and J dropped 0 bases, with 15 bases sitting between them. CDR3 sequence: CAWQTGQTSTDTQYF. The CDR3 coding sequence is TGTGCCTGGCAGACCGGACAGACTAGCACAGATACGCAGTATTTT.

This chain connects TRBV12-3 or TRBV12-4 to TRBJ1-5; no definite D call. The CDR3 is 12 amino acids. Trimming removed 4 bases at V and 4 bases at J, with 5 bases between. The CDR3 DNA is TGTGCCAGCAGTTCCGTAAATCAGCCCCAGCATTTT. It is translated as CASSSVNQPQHF.

As for this clone: Given the absence of the conserved phenylalanine or tryptophan at the CDR3 end, a read error is likely. Because the CDR3's place on the DNA is in doubt, the DNA is left out and the CDR3 is given as listed by TCRdb. This sequence joins TRBV28 and TRBJ1-2. The CDR3 comprises 10 residues, both ends counted. Per germline, CDR1 MDHEN and CDR2 SYDVKM. The CDR3 sequence is CASSLCLFIV.

This rearrangement joins TRBV28 to TRBJ2-2, with D unresolved. The CDR3 covers 15 residues. Germline-derived CDR1 and CDR2 are MDHEN and SYDVKM. The V end was cut by 6 bases, the J end by 7 bases, with 18 bases between. The CDR3 region has the DNA TGTGCCAGCAGGACTCGGGTTGTCGCTGGCGGGGAGCTGTTTTTT. It specifies CASRTRVVAGGELFF.

The chain joins TRBV27 to TRBJ2-7, with 7 nucleotides matching TRBD1. With 3 bases clipped from V and 5 bases from J, the junction kept 7 bases outside the gene matches. CDR1 and CDR2 (germline): MNHEY, SMNVEV (reference sequence). CDR3 size: 14 residues. The CDR3 region has the DNA TGTGCCAGCAGTTTCCGGGACAGTCTCCACGAGCAGTACTTC. As protein: CASSFRDSLHEQYF.

This chain connects TRBV24-1 to TRBJ2-3; 7 bases map to TRBD2. Per germline, CDR1 KGHDR and CDR2 SFDVKD. V was clipped by 7 bases and J by 2 bases; unmatched bases: 14. CDR3 length equals 17 residues. This CDR3 reads CATSSIGRTDPTDTQYF. CDR3 nucleotides: TGTGCCACCAGCTCAATCGGGAGGACGGACCCCACAGATACGCAGTATTTT.

The V and J genes are TRBV5-1 and TRBJ2-7, with 11 bases that match TRBD2. V lost 4 bases, J lost 6 bases, and 9 bases stayed unmatched. CDR1 and CDR2 from the germline V gene are SGHRS and YFSETQ. The CDR3 consists of 15 residues. This CDR3 reads CASSQGTSGPSEQYF. CDR3 bases: TGCGCCAGCAGCCAAGGGACTAGCGGTCCCAGCGAGCAGTACTTC.

This clone came up once. The chain employs TRBV19 and TRBJ2-1; 13 nucleotides match TRBD2. Germline assignment: CDR1 LNHDA and CDR2 SQIVND (reference sequence). CDR3 length: 14 amino acids. V trimming: 10 bases; J trimming: 7 bases; junction bases outside the gene matches: 7. The CDR3, as DNA: TGTGCCACTTCCGGGACTAGCGGGACGAATGAGCAGTTCTTC. Residues: CATSGTSGTNEQFF.

V gene TRBV5-4 combines with J gene TRBJ2-7; TRBD2 aligns across 10 bases. The CDR3 contains 15 residues. The germline gives CDR1 SGHNT, CDR2 YYREEE (reference sequence). The J segment lost 0 bases and the V segment lost 3 bases, leaving 3 bases of the junction unmatched. Here the CDR3 reads CASSWTSGRSYEQYF. In DNA form, the CDR3 reads TGTGCCAGCAGCTGGACTAGCGGACGCTCCTACGAGCAGTACTTC.

The V gene is TRBV6-1, the J gene TRBJ2-1, with TRBD2 identical over 12 bases. The CDR3 extends over 16 amino acids. Trimming removed 4 bases from V and 7 bases from J; junction bases left unmatched: 8. The germline CDR1 and CDR2 sequences are MNHNS and SASEGT. CDR3 nucleotide sequence: TGTGCCAGCAGTGCCCTAGCGGGAGGGGGTAGTAATGAGCAGTTCTTC. Translation: CASSALAGGGSNEQFF.

The rearrangement uses TRBV18 and TRBJ2-1; D call uncertain. Between the trimmed V and J ends, which lost 3 bases and 7 bases, there was a span of 4 bases. CDR1 and CDR2 from the germline V gene are KGHSH and LQKENI. The CDR3 has 11 amino acids. CDR3 in amino acids: CASSPGNEQFF. Written as DNA, the CDR3 is TGTGCCAGCTCACCCGGGAATGAGCAGTTCTTC.

The rearrangement joins TRBV6-5 to TRBJ2-7; 14 nucleotides line up with TRBD2. V lost 7 bases to trimming and J lost 3 bases; unmatched junction nucleotides: 5. Germline CDR1 is MNHEY and CDR2 is SVGAGI. CDR3 length: 15 amino acids. The CDR3 is CASTPGTSGGYEQYF. The CDR3 DNA sequence: TGTGCCAGCACCCCTGGGACTAGCGGGGGCTACGAGCAGTACTTC.

This clone was observed a single time. This chain links TRBV9 with TRBJ2-7, with a tentative D call TRBD2 (6 bases). CDR1 and CDR2 (germline): SGDLS, YYNGEE. The CDR3 consists of 15 residues. Trimming shortened V by 1 base and J by 9 bases, and 20 bases separated the two germline ends. Here the CDR3 reads CASSVSEGRGQGQYF. The CDR3 bases are TGTGCCAGCAGCGTATCCGAGGGGCGGGGCCAAGGGCAGTACTTC.

The rearrangement uses TRBV28 and TRBJ2-5; 7 bases fit TRBD1. Germline values: CDR1 MDHEN, CDR2 SYDVKM. This CDR3 is built from 16 residues. V lost 2 bases to trimming and J lost 4 bases; unmatched junction nucleotides: 10. This CDR3 is CASSLSATGSRETQYF. CDR3 coding DNA: TGTGCCAGCAGTTTAAGTGCGACAGGGAGTCGAGAGACCCAGTACTTC.

This chain links TRBV9 with TRBJ2-7; D might be TRBD2 (5 bases). Germline CDR1 is SGDLS and CDR2 is YYNGEE. The V end was cut by 1 base, the J end by 3 bases, with 14 bases between. The CDR3 is 15 amino acids. CDR3 residues: CASSVSPKSGYEQYF. The DNA of the CDR3 is TGTGCCAGCAGCGTATCCCCCAAAAGCGGCTACGAGCAGTACTTC.

The chain links TRBV3-1 (or the pseudogene TRBV3-2) to TRBJ2-7; 10 bases agree with TRBD2. The CDR3 extends over 15 amino acids. Looked up from germline, CDR1 is LGHDT and CDR2 is YNNKEL (reference sequence). V was clipped by 4 bases and J by 2 bases; unmatched bases: 5. The CDR3 region is CASSPQLAGTYEQYF. Here the CDR3 DNA reads TGTGCCAGCAGCCCCCAACTAGCGGGGACCTACGAGCAGTACTTC.

The genes are TRBV9 and TRBJ2-5; D is uncertain. The CDR3 extends over 14 amino acids. Trimming shortened V by 4 bases and J by 5 bases, and 15 bases separated the two germline ends. Germline V gives CDR1 SGDLS, CDR2 YYNGEE. The CDR3 protein is CASSYSWSSETQYF. The CDR3, as DNA: TGTGCCAGCAGCTACTCTTGGAGTTCTGAGACCCAGTACTTC.

This clone was observed once. V and J are TRBV9 and TRBJ2-3, with no clear D. V was clipped by 4 bases and J by 2 bases, with 14 bases between them. Germline CDR1 is SGDLS and CDR2 is YYNGEE. The length of the CDR3 is 15 residues. CDR3 protein: CASSISGHPTDTQYF. The CDR3 nucleotides read TGTGCCAGCAGCATTAGTGGGCACCCCACAGATACGCAGTATTTT.

This clone was seen repeatedly, ten times or more. The chain couples TRBV7-3 to TRBJ2-1, with 11 positions matching TRBD2. The CDR3 is 15 amino acids. Unmatched junction bases numbered 9, after V lost 5 bases and J lost 9 bases. Germline CDR1 and CDR2: SGHTA and FQGTGA. The CDR3 nucleotides are TGTGCCAGCAGCCCCGATGCACTAGCGGGAGTTGAGCAGTTCTTC. This codes for CASSPDALAGVEQFF.

This clone was detected only once. The chain combines TRBV7-3 with TRBJ2-1; 8 bases map to TRBD2. The CDR3 loop spans 16 amino acids. Germline CDR1 reads SGHTA; CDR2 reads FQGTGA. V lost 5 bases to trimming and J lost 5 bases; unmatched junction nucleotides: 11. CDR3 in DNA: TGTGCCAGCAGCGCGCGAGTCGGGAGGGCCAACAATGAGCAGTTCTTC. It yields the protein CASSARVGRANNEQFF.

V usage is TRBV3-1 (or the pseudogene TRBV3-2) and J usage is TRBJ2-7, with D possibly being TRBD1 (7 bases). V was pared by 0 bases and J by 7 bases, with 28 bases between. Germline values: CDR1 LGHDT, CDR2 YNNKEL (reference sequence). The CDR3 is made up of 19 amino acids. DNA for the CDR3: TGTGCCAGCAGCCAAGAAAGTTGGAACAGGGGTTTAAAACGGGGGGAGCAGTACTTC. It codes for CASSQESWNRGLKRGEQYF.

The rearrangement links TRBV10-3 to TRBJ1-2; D unresolved. Per germline, CDR1 ENHRY and CDR2 SYGVKD. This CDR3 has 15 residues. V was cut by 0 bases and J by 4 bases, with 12 bases left in between. The CDR3 spells CAISESGEVPYGYTF. The CDR3, as DNA: TGTGCCATCAGTGAGTCCGGAGAGGTTCCCTATGGCTACACCTTC.

The chain combines TRBV4-2 with TRBJ2-7, with 7 bases aligning to TRBD1. V was pared by 1 base and J by 4 bases, with 4 bases of the junction left unmatched. The CDR3 has 14 residues. CDR1 and CDR2 (germline): LGHNA, YNFKEQ. DNA for the CDR3: TGTGCCAGCAGCCAAGTCGGACAGGCGTACGAGCAGTACTTC. This codes for CASSQVGQAYEQYF.

The chain has TRBV5-1 and TRBJ2-7, with D hard to call. Germline lookup yields CDR1 SGHRS and CDR2 YFSETQ. V was clipped by 2 bases and J by 2 bases, with 11 bases between them. The CDR3 covers 14 residues. This CDR3 is CASSLDPSAYEQYF. For the CDR3, the DNA is TGCGCCAGCAGCTTAGATCCCAGCGCCTACGAGCAGTACTTC.

V and J are TRBV6-5 and TRBJ1-2; 7 bases map to TRBD1. CDR1 and CDR2 (germline): MNHEY, SVGAGI. J was trimmed by 0 bases and V by 5 bases; bases with no gene match: 6. CDR3 length: 15 amino acids. This CDR3 is CASSNHGTANYGYTF. In DNA, the CDR3 is TGTGCCAGCAGTAACCACGGGACAGCTAACTATGGCTACACCTTC.

The chain combines TRBV6-5 with TRBJ2-5, with TRBD2 matching 13 bases. Germline CDR1 reads MNHEY; CDR2 reads SVGAGI. The CDR3 extends over 15 amino acids. V trimming: 6 bases; J trimming: 1 base; junction bases outside the gene matches: 2. The CDR3 protein is CASRTSGGLQETQYF. The CDR3 region has the DNA TGTGCCAGCAGGACTAGCGGGGGGCTCCAAGAGACCCAGTACTTC.

This clone was detected a few times. The rearrangement links TRBV5-1 to TRBJ2-7; D is ambiguous. V lost 0 bases, J lost 5 bases, and 15 bases lay in between. The CDR3 runs 15 residues. Per germline, CDR1 SGHRS and CDR2 YFSETQ. For the CDR3, the DNA is TGCGCCAGCAGCTTGGTGGCAGGTCGAGTTGACGAGCAGTACTTC. It is translated as CASSLVAGRVDEQYF.

V gene TRBV21-1 combines with J gene TRBJ1-6; the table calls TRBD1, which could not be checked here. TRBV21-1 is described as a pseudogene. CDR3 size: 18 residues. The CDR3 sequence: CASSKDRSQEWCNSPLHF. DNA for the CDR3: TGTGCCAGCAGCAAAGATCGCTCGCAGGAATGGTGCAATTCACCCCTCCACTTT.